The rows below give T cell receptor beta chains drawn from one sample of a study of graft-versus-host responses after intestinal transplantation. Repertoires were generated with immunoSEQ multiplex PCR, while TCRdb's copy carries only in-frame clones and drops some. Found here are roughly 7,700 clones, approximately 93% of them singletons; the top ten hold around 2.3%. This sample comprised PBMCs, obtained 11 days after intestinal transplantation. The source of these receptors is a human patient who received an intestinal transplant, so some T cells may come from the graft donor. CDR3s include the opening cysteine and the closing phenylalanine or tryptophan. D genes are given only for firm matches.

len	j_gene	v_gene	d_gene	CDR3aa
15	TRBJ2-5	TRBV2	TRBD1	CASSPGQGFQETQYF
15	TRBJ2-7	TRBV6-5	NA	CASSYDGGSTYEQYF
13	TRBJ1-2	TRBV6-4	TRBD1	CASRGGLRDGYTF
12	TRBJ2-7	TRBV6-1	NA	CATHRFSYEQYF
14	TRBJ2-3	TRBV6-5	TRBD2	CASSSRREADTQYF
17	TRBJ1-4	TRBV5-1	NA	CASSYDVLGVTNEKLFF
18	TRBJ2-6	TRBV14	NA	CASSQLVRAESGANVLTF
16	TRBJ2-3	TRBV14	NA	CASSQIENGGTDTQYF
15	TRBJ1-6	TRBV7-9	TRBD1	CASSLTSGGDSPLHF
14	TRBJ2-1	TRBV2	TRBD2	CASNQRDLENEQFF
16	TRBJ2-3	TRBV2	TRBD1	CASSRGQGEGTDTQYF
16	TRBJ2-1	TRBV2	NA	CASSRTGSGSHDEQFF
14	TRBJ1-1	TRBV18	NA	CASSPRGVNTEAFF
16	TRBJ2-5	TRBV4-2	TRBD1	CASSQDTGQGFETQYF
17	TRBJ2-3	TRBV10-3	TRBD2	CAISESVASGRTDTQYF
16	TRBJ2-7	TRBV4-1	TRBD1	CASSQEGQGAINEQYF
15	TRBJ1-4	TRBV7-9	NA	CASSFWRESVEKLFF
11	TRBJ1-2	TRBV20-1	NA	CSASREDGYTF
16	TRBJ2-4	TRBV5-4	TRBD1	CASSAGQGASKNIQYF
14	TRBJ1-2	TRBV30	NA	CAWSIGDSSYGYTF
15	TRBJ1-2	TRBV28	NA	CASSLRGNRGYGYTF
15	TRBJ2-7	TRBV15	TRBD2	CATSSARTSGSEQYF
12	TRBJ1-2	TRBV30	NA	CAWSVGRHGDTF
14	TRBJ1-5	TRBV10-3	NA	CAISEAGANQPQHF
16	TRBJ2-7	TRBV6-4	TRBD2	CASTGLAGGPSYEQYF
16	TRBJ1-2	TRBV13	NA	CASSSGSLAGNYGYTF
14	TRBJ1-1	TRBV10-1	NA	CASSESTGRAEAFF
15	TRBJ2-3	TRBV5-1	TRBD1	CASSSPGQGRDTQYF
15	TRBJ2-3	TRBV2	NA	CASSEGRGATDAQYF
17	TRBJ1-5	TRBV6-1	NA	CASSEDRRWGLNQPQHF
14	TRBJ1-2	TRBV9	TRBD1	CASTLGDRGPGYTF
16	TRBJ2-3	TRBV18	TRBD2	CASSPLSSGGTDTQYF
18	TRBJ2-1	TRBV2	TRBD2	CASSPLSGVTTRGSEQFF
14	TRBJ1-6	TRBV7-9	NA	CASSLTGQNSPLHF
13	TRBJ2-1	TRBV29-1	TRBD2	CSVGLAVNNEQFF
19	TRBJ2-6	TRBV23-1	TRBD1	CASSRFPTGPSSGANVLTF
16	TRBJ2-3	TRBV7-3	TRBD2	CASSSPSGGAGDTQYF
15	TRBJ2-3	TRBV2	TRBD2	CASSEIAGRTDTQYF
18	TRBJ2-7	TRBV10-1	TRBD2	CASSPRLAGGNFAYEQYF
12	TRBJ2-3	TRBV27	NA	CASSSSVLATYF